Below are 13 T cell receptor beta chains sequenced from a single sample in a study of T cell responses to AZD1222 COVID-19 vaccine. TCRdb's table, derived via immunoSEQ multiplex PCR, lists solely in-frame clones and lacks some. The data show 97,000 or so clones, 70% to 90% seen once. The sample here was peripheral blood, taken on day 0 of AZD1222 vaccination. The receptor source for this set is an adult in good health.

This chain uses TRBV5-1 with TRBJ2-3, with 7 bases fitting TRBD2. Germline CDR1 is SGHRS and CDR2 is YFSETQ. The CDR3 length is 14 residues. Germline trimming cut 4 bases from V and 5 bases from J; bases unmatched to any gene: 7. The CDR3 DNA reads TGCGCCAGCAGCCTTCAGGGACTAAAAGATACGCAGTATTTT. Translating gives CASSLQGLKDTQYF.

The chain is built from TRBV5-4 and TRBJ2-5; tentative D call: TRBD2 (6 bases). Per germline, CDR1 SGHNT and CDR2 YYREEE (reference sequence). This CDR3 has 16 amino acids. Trimming removed 3 bases from V and 4 bases from J, with 19 bases in between. DNA of the CDR3: TGTGCCAGCAGCTCACTTCGGGACTCTCTCGGAGAGACCCAGTACTTC. Translating it yields CASSSLRDSLGETQYF.

J is TRBJ2-2 and V is TRBV7-2; 12 bases fit TRBD2. Germline values: CDR1 SGHTA, CDR2 FQGNSA. V lost 4 bases and J lost 3; bases outside the gene matches: 3. The CDR3 is 16 amino acids. The CDR3 sequence: CASSSSGRGDTGELFF. The CDR3 DNA sequence: TGTGCCAGCAGCTCTAGCGGGAGGGGAGACACCGGGGAGCTGTTTTTT.

This sequence joins TRBV4-3 and TRBJ2-7; D gene unclear. This CDR3 spans 14 amino acids. Looked up from germline, CDR1 is LGHNA and CDR2 is YSLEER. V was shortened by 1 base and J by 1 base, with 8 bases between the two germline ends. Written as DNA, the CDR3 is TGCGCCAGCAGCCAAGTGGGCGGTTCCTACGAGCAGTACTTC. It encodes CASSQVGGSYEQYF.

The rearrangement links TRBV2 to TRBJ2-4; tentative D call: TRBD1 (6 bases). The CDR3 runs to 13 residues. V was pared by 3 bases and J by 9 bases, with 12 bases between. From germline, CDR1 is SNHLY and CDR2 FYNNEI. The CDR3: CASSDRGVGIQYF. CDR3 bases: TGTGCCAGCAGTGACAGGGGTGTAGGCATTCAGTACTTC.

This clone was observed a few times. The chain links TRBV20-1 to TRBJ1-1, with D possibly TRBD1 on 5 matching bases. CDR3 length equals 11 residues. V lost 5 bases and J lost 11, with 15 bases in between. Looked up from germline, CDR1 is DFQATT and CDR2 is SNEGSKA (reference sequence). The CDR3, as DNA: TGCAGTGCTGGGGGGGGGACTGGGGCTTTCTTT. This codes for CSAGGGTGAFF.

J is TRBJ2-7 and V is TRBV6-5; TRBD1 matches at 8 bases. The junction had 13 bases not matched to a gene; V was cut back by 5 bases and J by 7 bases. Germline CDR1 MNHEY, CDR2 SVGAGI. The CDR3 totals 15 residues. Here the CDR3 DNA reads TGTGCCAGCAGTCCCGGACAGGGTGGGGTCGGGGAGCAGTACTTC. This sequence encodes CASSPGQGGVGEQYF.

This chain joins TRBV30 and TRBJ1-2; D gene ambiguous. Per the germline V gene, CDR1 is GTSNPN and CDR2 is SVGIG (reference sequence). The CDR3 consists of 13 residues. The V and J ends lost 2 bases and 0 bases respectively, with 7 bases between them. This chain's CDR3 is CAWSRGPNYGYTF. In DNA, the CDR3 is TGTGCCTGGAGTAGAGGCCCTAACTATGGCTACACCTTC.

V is TRBV10-3 and J is TRBJ1-6; 10 bases fit TRBD1. The J segment lost 10 bases and the V segment lost 9 bases, leaving 9 bases of the junction unmatched. The CDR3 contains 14 residues. The germline gives CDR1 ENHRY, CDR2 SYGVKD. The CDR3 DNA follows: TGTGCCATAGGGCCGGGGACAGGGGACTCACCCCTCCACTTT. Its protein product is CAIGPGTGDSPLHF.

This chain uses TRBV20-1 with TRBJ2-3; 8 bases agree with TRBD2. The CDR3 has 15 residues. J was trimmed by 0 bases and V by 3 bases; bases with no gene match: 5. The V gene's germline CDR1 is DFQATT and CDR2 SNEGSKA (reference sequence). The CDR3: CSASRLAGSTDTQYF. Here the CDR3 DNA reads TGCAGTGCTAGTCGTCTAGCGGGTAGCACAGATACGCAGTATTTT.

The DNA of the CDR3 is TGTGCCACCAGCAGGGCGACAGGGGTTCGCTCTGGAAACACCATATATTTT. Translation: CATSRATGVRSGNTIYF. J is TRBJ1-3 and V is TRBV15; TRBD1 matches at 8 bases. The germline gives CDR1 LNHNV, CDR2 YYDKDF (reference sequence). J was trimmed by 0 bases and V by 3 bases; bases with no gene match: 7. This CDR3 contains 17 residues.

J is TRBJ2-7 and V is TRBV28, with a weak D call TRBD1 (5 bases). The CDR3 runs to 14 residues. Trimming removed 3 bases from V and 5 bases from J, with 14 bases in between. Germline V lookup: CDR1 MDHEN, CDR2 SYDVKM. CDR3 region: CASSFGAGGDEQYF. CDR3 coding DNA: TGTGCCAGCAGTTTTGGGGCAGGCGGTGACGAGCAGTACTTC.

This chain links TRBV6-2 or TRBV6-3 with TRBJ1-1; 8 bases agree with TRBD1. The CDR3 is made up of 18 amino acids. V lost 2 bases to trimming and J lost 0 bases; unmatched junction nucleotides: 11. CDR1 is MNHEY, CDR2 SVGEGT, per germline. The CDR3 DNA is TGTGCCAGCAGTTACCTCCGGGACAGGTCAATTATGAACACTGAAGCTTTCTTT. This translates into CASSYLRDRSIMNTEAFF.